The 15 T cell receptor beta chains reported below all come from one sample, sequenced in a study of T cells after yellow fever vaccination. TCRdb re-called the 5' RACE reads with MiXCR, one entry per CDR3 protein. The sample includes fewer than 650,000 distinct CDR3 sequences, just over 20% of them seen just once. The sample was PBMCs, taken about 20 days after the first yellow fever vaccination. These receptors all come from a man aged 18 to 29 who received the YFV17D yellow fever vaccine.

This clonotype turned up a few times. In DNA form, the CDR3 reads TGTGCCAGTAGTATAGGGGGACGAGGGTTCTTC. Its translation is CASSIGGRGFF. J is TRBJ2-1 and V is TRBV19; either TRBD1 or TRBD2 may supply D (5 bases each). The V and J ends lost 1 base and 15 bases respectively, with 10 bases between them. CDR1 and CDR2 from the germline V gene are LNHDA and SQIVND (reference sequence). This CDR3 is 11 amino acids long.

The chain employs TRBV5-1 and TRBJ2-1; D is uncertain. CDR1 and CDR2 (germline): SGHRS, YFSETQ. With 2 bases removed from V and 10 bases from J, the gap between germline ends came to 7 bases. The CDR3 is 11 residues long. The CDR3 loop is CASSFGTEQFF. In DNA form, the CDR3 reads TGCGCCAGCAGCTTTGGCACAGAGCAGTTCTTC.

This chain links TRBV4-3 with TRBJ2-1, with TRBD2 as a possible D gene (6 bases). Germline V gene data show CDR1 as LGHNA and CDR2 as YSLEER. The CDR3 consists of 16 residues. Trimming left V 0 bases short and J 3 bases short, with 12 bases between. The CDR3 DNA reads as TGCGCCAGCAGCCAAGATCGACTAGACCTCTACAATGAGCAGTTCTTC. It specifies CASSQDRLDLYNEQFF.

On this clonotype: A junction end diverges from the germline sequence, so it may reflect a read error. The rearrangement links TRBV7-9 to TRBJ1-4; 10 bases map to TRBD1. The CDR3 runs 12 residues. Per the germline V gene, CDR1 is SEHNR and CDR2 is FQNEAQ (reference sequence). The CDR3, as DNA: TGTGCCAGCAGCGAGCCAAGACAGGGGGCTGTTTTT. It translates to CASSEPRQGAVF.

This clonotype was observed a handful of times. The chain's CDR3 is CSARLGTSGGIWSTDTQYF. The CDR3 DNA sequence: TGCAGTGCTAGACTTGGGACTAGCGGGGGGATCTGGAGCACAGATACGCAGTATTTT. V and J are TRBV20-1 and TRBJ2-3, with 15 positions matching TRBD2. V shed 2 bases, J shed 0 bases, and the junction held 9 bases outside the gene matches. CDR1 is DFQATT, CDR2 SNEGSKA, per germline (reference sequence). The CDR3 has 19 amino acids.

V is TRBV14 and J is TRBJ2-7; D gene unclear. This CDR3 comprises 13 residues. Trimming removed 1 base at V and 6 bases at J, with 10 bases between. Germline assignment: CDR1 SGHDN and CDR2 FVKESK. DNA for the CDR3: TGTGCCAGCAGCCAAGGTATCGTCGCCGAGCAGTACTTC. It codes for CASSQGIVAEQYF.

This clonotype was observed a few times. The J gene is TRBJ1-2, the V gene TRBV6-5, with D perhaps matching TRBD1 (5 bases). The CDR3 is 13 residues long. The ends were cut back, 3 bases at V and 3 bases at J, with 8 bases in the middle. CDR1 and CDR2 (germline): MNHEY, SVGAGI. The CDR3 DNA is TGTGCCAGCAGTTATCAGGGCTACTATGGCTACACCTTC. Translation gives CASSYQGYYGYTF.

This clonotype was observed at least ten times. The junction and the germline gene differ at one end; a read error may be behind it. The chain recombines TRBV5-1 with TRBJ1-1; D unclear. The CDR3 spans 13 residues. Germline CDR1 reads SGHRS; CDR2 reads YFSETQ. For the CDR3, the DNA is TGTGCCAGCAGCTTAACCCTGAACACTGAAGCTTTCTTT. Translated: CASSLTLNTEAFF.

This clonotype has more than one count but fewer than ten. The gene calls are TRBV7-9 and TRBJ1-2, with TRBD1 identical over 7 bases. Trimming took 4 bases from V and 4 from J; bases not matched to a gene: 3. Germline values: CDR1 SEHNR, CDR2 FQNEAQ (reference sequence). CDR3 length equals 13 residues. The CDR3 coding sequence is TGTGCCAGCAGCTCCGGGGACAGCTATGGCTACACCTTC. Encoded protein: CASSSGDSYGYTF.

The chain links TRBV5-4 to TRBJ2-1; 7 bases match TRBD2. Germline CDR1 and CDR2: SGHNT and YYREEE (reference sequence). CDR3 length equals 17 residues. V shed 3 bases, J shed 0 bases, and the junction held 9 bases outside the gene matches. The CDR3 DNA sequence: TGTGCCAGCAGCTCGCCCGAACTAGCGACCTCCTACAATGAGCAGTTCTTC. Protein product: CASSSPELATSYNEQFF.

The chain recombines TRBV9 with TRBJ2-1; D perhaps matches TRBD2 (5 bases). Germline V gives CDR1 SGDLS, CDR2 YYNGEE. There are 14 residues in the CDR3. The V and J ends lost 4 bases and 6 bases respectively, with 14 bases between them. This chain's CDR3 is CASSTPGNTNEQFF. CDR3 DNA: TGTGCCAGCAGCACTCCGGGGAACACCAATGAGCAGTTCTTC.

Written as DNA, the CDR3 is TGTGCCAGCAGCTTATCGTTGGGATTATACAATCAGCCCCAGCATTTT. Its protein is CASSLSLGLYNQPQHF. The chain carries TRBV7-2 and TRBJ1-5; D not resolved. The V end was cut by 2 bases, the J end by 3 bases, with 14 bases between. The CDR3 is made up of 16 amino acids. From germline, CDR1 is SGHTA and CDR2 FQGNSA. The full variable domain, with the rest looked up from reference TRBV7-2 and TRBJ1-5, is GAGVSQSPSNKVTEKGKDVELRCDPISGHTALYWYRQSLGQGLEFLIYFQGNSAPDKSGLPSDRFSAERTGGSVSTLTIQRTQQEDSAVYLCASSLSLGLYNQPQHFGDGTRLSIL.

This clonotype showed up just a few times. V usage is TRBV2 and J usage is TRBJ2-3; TRBD1 aligns across 8 bases. The V gene's germline CDR1 is SNHLY and CDR2 FYNNEI. This CDR3 contains 15 residues. J was trimmed by 4 bases and V by 5 bases; bases with no gene match: 8. CDR3 bases: TGTGCCAGCAGTCCCGCGACAGGGGTGGCAGATACGCAGTATTTT. Its protein product is CASSPATGVADTQYF.

J is TRBJ1-2 and V is TRBV6-2 or TRBV6-3; D perhaps matches TRBD1 (5 bases). The germline CDR1 and CDR2 sequences are MNHEY and SVGEGT. CDR3 size: 15 residues. The V gene lost 2 bases and the J gene lost 0 bases, with 10 bases spanning the gap. CDR3 coding DNA: TGTGCCAGCAGTTACACACGGGGGACTAACTATGGCTACACCTTC. This encodes CASSYTRGTNYGYTF.

This clonotype was picked up a small number of times. The chain uses TRBV27 and TRBJ2-7; TRBD2 aligns across 8 bases. The CDR3 contains 14 residues. V lost 4 bases and J lost 3; bases outside the gene matches: 5. The V gene's germline CDR1 is MNHEY and CDR2 SMNVEV (reference sequence). The CDR3 region has the DNA TGTGCCAGCAGTTCGCGGGGGGCCTACTACGAGCAGTACTTC. Translating it yields CASSSRGAYYEQYF.